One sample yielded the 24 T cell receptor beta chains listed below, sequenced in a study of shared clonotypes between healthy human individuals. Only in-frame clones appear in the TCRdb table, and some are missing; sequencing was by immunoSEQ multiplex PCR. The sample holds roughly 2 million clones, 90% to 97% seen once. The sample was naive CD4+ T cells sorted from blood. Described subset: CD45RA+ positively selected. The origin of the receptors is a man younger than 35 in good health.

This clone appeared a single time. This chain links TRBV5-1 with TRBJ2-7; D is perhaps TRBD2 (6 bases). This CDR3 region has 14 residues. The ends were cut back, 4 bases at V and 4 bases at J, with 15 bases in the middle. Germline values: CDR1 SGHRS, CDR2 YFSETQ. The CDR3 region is CASSQTGDGYEQYF. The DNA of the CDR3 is TGCGCCAGCAGCCAAACGGGGGATGGATACGAGCAGTACTTC.

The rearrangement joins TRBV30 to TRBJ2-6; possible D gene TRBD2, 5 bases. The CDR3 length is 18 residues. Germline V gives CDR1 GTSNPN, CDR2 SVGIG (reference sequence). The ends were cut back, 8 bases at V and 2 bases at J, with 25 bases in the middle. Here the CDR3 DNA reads TGTGCCCCCCTGGGGATCGCGGGCAGCAGGACTGGGGCCAACGTCCTGACTTTC. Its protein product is CAPLGIAGSRTGANVLTF.

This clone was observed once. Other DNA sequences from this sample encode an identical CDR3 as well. CDR3 in DNA: TGCGCCAGCAGCCCCGGGGTAGAGACCCAGTACTTC. Translated, it gives CASSPGVETQYF. The rearrangement uses TRBV5-1 and TRBJ2-5; a weak D match, TRBD2 (5 bases). With 4 bases removed from V and 4 bases from J, the gap between germline ends came to 8 bases. Germline V gives CDR1 SGHRS, CDR2 YFSETQ. The CDR3 spans 12 residues.

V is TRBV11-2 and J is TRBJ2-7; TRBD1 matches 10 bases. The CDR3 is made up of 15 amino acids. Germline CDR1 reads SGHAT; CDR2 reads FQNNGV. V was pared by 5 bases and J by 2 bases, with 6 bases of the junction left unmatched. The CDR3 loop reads CASSPTGTGAYEQYF. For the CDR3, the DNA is TGTGCCAGCAGCCCGACCGGGACAGGGGCCTACGAGCAGTACTTC.

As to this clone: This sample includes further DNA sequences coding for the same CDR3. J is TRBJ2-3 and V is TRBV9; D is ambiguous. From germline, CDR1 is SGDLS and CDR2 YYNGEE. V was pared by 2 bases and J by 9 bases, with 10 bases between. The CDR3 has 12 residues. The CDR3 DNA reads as TGTGCCAGCAGCGTGGATCTAGACACGCAGTATTTT. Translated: CASSVDLDTQYF.

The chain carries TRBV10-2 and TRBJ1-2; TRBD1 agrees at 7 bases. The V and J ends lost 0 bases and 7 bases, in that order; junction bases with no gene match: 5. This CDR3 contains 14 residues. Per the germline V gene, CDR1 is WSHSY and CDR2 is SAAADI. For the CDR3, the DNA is TGCGCCAGCAGTGAGTCAGCGCAGGGGGGTGGCTACACCTTC. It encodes CASSESAQGGGYTF.

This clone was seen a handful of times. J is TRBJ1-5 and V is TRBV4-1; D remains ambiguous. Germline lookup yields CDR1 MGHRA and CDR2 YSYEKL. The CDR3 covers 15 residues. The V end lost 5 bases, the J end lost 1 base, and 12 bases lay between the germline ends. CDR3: CASSIEPGSNQPQHF. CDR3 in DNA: TGCGCCAGCAGCATCGAGCCTGGGAGCAATCAGCCCCAGCATTTT.

CDR3 loop: CASSSRQGFGYTF. The CDR3 bases are TGTGCCAGCAGTTCGCGACAGGGTTTCGGCTACACCTTC. The V gene is TRBV27, the J gene TRBJ1-2, with 7 bases that match TRBD1. With 4 bases clipped from V and 8 bases from J, the junction kept 7 bases outside the gene matches. The CDR3 has 13 amino acids. Germline V lookup: CDR1 MNHEY, CDR2 SMNVEV (reference sequence).

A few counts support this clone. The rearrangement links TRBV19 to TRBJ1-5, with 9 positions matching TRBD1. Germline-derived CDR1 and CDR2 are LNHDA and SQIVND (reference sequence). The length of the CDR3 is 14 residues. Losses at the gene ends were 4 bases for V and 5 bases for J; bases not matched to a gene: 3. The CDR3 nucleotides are TGTGCCAGTAGTAACCGACAGGGGGATCAGCCCCAGCATTTT. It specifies CASSNRQGDQPQHF.

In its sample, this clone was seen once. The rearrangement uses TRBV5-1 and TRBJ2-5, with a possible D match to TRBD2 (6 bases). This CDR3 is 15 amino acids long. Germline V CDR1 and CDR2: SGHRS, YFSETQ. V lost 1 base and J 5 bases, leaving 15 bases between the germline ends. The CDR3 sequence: CASSLRAGTGETQYF. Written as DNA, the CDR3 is TGCGCCAGCAGCTTGAGGGCGGGGACCGGGGAGACCCAGTACTTC.

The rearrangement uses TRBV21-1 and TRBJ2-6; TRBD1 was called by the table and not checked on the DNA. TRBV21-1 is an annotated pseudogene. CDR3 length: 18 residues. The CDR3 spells CASSKALFHSSGANVLTF. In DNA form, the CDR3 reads TGTGCCAGCAGCAAAGCGCTTTTTCACAGCTCTGGGGCCAACGTCCTGACTTTC.

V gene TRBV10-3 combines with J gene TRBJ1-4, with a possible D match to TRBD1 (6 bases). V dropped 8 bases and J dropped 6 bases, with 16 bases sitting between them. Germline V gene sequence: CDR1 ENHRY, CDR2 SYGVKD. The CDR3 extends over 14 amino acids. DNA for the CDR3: TGTGCCATCGGATCACGGGCAGGGGATGAAAAACTGTTTTTT. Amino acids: CAIGSRAGDEKLFF.

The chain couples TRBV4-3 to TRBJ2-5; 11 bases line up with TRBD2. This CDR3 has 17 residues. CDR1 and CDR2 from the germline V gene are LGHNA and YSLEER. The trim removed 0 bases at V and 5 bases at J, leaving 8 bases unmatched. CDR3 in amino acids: CASSQDLLAGEGETQYF. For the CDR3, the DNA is TGCGCCAGCAGCCAAGATCTACTAGCGGGAGAGGGCGAGACCCAGTACTTC.

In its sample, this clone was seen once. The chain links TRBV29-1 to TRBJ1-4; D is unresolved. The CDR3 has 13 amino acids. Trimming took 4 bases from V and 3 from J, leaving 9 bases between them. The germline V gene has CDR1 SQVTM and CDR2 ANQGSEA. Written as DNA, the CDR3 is TGCAGCGTTGGTGTCGGCCCTAATGAAAAACTGTTTTTT. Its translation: CSVGVGPNEKLFF.

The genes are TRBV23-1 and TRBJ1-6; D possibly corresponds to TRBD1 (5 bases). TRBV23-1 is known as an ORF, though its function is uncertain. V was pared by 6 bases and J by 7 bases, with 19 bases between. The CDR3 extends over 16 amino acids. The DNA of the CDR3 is TGCGCCAGCAGCCCCGCTTCCGGGACTGAAAATTCACCCCTCCACTTT. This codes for CASSPASGTENSPLHF.

The CDR3 sequence: CASTYGRTEAFF. CDR3 nucleotide sequence: TGTGCCAGCACCTACGGTCGCACTGAAGCTTTCTTT. The chain carries TRBV9 and TRBJ1-1; no clear D. V shed 6 bases and J shed 4 bases, with 10 bases lying between them. Germline V gives CDR1 SGDLS, CDR2 YYNGEE. CDR3 size: 12 residues.

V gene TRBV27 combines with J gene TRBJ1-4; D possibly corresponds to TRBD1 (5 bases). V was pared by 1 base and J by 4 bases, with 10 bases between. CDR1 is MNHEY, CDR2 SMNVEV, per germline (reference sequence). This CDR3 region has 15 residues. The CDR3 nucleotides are TGTGCCAGCAGTTTATTGGGACCGCATAATGAAAAACTGTTTTTT. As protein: CASSLLGPHNEKLFF.

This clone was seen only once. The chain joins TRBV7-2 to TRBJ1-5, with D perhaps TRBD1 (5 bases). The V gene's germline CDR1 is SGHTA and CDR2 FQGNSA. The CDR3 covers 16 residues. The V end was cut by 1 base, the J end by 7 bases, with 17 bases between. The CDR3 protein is CASSLVASGVGQPQHF. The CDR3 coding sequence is TGTGCCAGCAGCTTAGTTGCTTCGGGGGTGGGGCAGCCCCAGCATTTT.

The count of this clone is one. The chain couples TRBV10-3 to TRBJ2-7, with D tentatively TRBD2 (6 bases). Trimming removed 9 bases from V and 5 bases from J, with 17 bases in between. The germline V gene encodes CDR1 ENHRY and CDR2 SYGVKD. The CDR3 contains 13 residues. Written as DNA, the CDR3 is TGTGCCATTGCGGGACCCAACTTCGACGAGCAGTACTTC. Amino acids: CAIAGPNFDEQYF.

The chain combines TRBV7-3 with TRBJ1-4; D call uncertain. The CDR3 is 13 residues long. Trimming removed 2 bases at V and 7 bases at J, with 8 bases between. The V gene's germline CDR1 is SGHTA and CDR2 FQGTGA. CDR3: CASSLLQGEKLFF. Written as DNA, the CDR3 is TGTGCCAGCAGCTTACTACAAGGTGAAAAACTGTTTTTT.

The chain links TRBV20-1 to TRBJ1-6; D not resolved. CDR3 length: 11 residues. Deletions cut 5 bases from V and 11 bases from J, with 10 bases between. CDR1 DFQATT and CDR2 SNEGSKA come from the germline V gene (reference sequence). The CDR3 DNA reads TGCAGTGCTTCCCTGGGTCCACCCCTCCACTTT. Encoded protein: CSASLGPPLHF.

CDR3 in DNA: TGTGCCAGCAGCTTCGGGACAGGGGGGGACAATGAGCAGTTCTTC. It codes for CASSFGTGGDNEQFF. The chain carries TRBV7-8 and TRBJ2-1, with 11 bases that match TRBD1. The germline CDR1 and CDR2 sequences are SGHVS and FQNEAQ. The CDR3 length is 15 residues. Losses at the gene ends were 3 bases for V and 5 bases for J; bases not matched to a gene: 3.

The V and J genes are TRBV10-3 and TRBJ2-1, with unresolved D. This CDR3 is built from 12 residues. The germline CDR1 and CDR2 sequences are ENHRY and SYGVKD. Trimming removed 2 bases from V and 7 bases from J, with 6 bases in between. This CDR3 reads CAISEATNEQFF. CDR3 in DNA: TGTGCCATCAGTGAGGCTACGAATGAGCAGTTCTTC.

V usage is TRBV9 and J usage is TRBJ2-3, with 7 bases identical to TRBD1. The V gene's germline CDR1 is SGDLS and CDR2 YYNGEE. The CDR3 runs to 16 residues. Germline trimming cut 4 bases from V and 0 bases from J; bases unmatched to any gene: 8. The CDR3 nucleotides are TGTGCCAGCAGCACCCTGGACAGGTCTAGCACAGATACGCAGTATTTT. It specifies CASSTLDRSSTDTQYF.